A single sample is the source of the 3 T cell receptor beta chains below, sequenced in a study of cytomegalovirus exposure and HLA in healthy donors (dated by TCRdb to the late 2010s). Receptor amplification or capture employed the immunoSEQ multiplex PCR assay. A mixture of 60 forward primers for TCR Vbeta segments and 13 reverse primers for TCR Jbeta segments was used in the multiplex PCR. In TCRdb, the immuneACCESS table is reduced to in-frame sequences with V and J assigned. These tables do not hold every clone; where another copy was compared, an unresolved V gene accounts for under half, and the others remain unexplained. The sample data list roughly 290,000 clones, and about 87% of these were observed just once. The top ten clonotypes cover about 2% of the sample. Sequenced sample: PBMCs. These receptors were obtained from a woman between 18 and 29 years old in good health and CMV-seronegative.

V usage is TRBV12-5 and J usage is TRBJ2-1; no definite D call. Germline V gene sequence: CDR1 LGHNT, CDR2 FRNRAP. The CDR3 is made up of 15 amino acids. The V gene lost 0 bases and the J gene lost 0 bases, with 6 bases spanning the gap. The CDR3 region is CASGLVAISYNEQFF. DNA of the CDR3: TGTGCTAGTGGTTTGGTAGCTATCTCCTACAATGAGCAGTTCTTC.

The chain links TRBV19 to TRBJ1-6; maybe TRBD1 (6 bases). The CDR3 is 15 residues long. V lost 2 bases and J 6 bases, leaving 11 bases between the germline ends. The germline V gene encodes CDR1 LNHDA and CDR2 SQIVND (reference sequence). Here the CDR3 reads CASSIYGQSNSPLHF. CDR3 nucleotides: TGTGCCAGTAGTATATACGGACAGTCTAATTCACCCCTCCACTTT. The full variable domain, completed using reference TRBV19 and TRBJ1-6, is DGGITQSPKYLFRKEGQNVTLSCEQNLNHDAMYWYRQDPGQGLRLIYYSQIVNDFQKGDIAEGYSVSREKKESFPLTVTSAQKNPTAFYLCASSIYGQSNSPLHFGNGTRLTVT.

The chain joins TRBV6-6 to TRBJ2-7; TRBD1 agrees at 9 bases. This CDR3 spans 15 amino acids. Germline CDR1 and CDR2: MNHNY and SVGAGI (reference sequence). Losses at the gene ends were 1 base for V and 3 bases for J; bases not matched to a gene: 4. This CDR3 reads CASSYWWTGDYEQYF. DNA for the CDR3: TGTGCCAGCAGTTACTGGTGGACAGGGGACTACGAGCAGTACTTC.